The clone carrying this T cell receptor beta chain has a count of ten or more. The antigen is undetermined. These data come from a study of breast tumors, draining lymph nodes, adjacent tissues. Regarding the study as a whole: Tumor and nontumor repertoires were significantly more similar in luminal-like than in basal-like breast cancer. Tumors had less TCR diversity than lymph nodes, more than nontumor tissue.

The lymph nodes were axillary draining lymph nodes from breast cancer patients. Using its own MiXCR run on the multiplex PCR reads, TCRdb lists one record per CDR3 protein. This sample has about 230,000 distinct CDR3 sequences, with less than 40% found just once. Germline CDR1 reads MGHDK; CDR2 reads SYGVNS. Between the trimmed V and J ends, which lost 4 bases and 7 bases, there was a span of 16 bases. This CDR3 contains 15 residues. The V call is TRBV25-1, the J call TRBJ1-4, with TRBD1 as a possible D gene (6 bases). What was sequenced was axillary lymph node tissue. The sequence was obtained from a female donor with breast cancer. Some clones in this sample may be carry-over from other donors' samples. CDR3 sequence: CASSGYREAGEKLFF. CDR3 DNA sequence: TGTGCCAGCAGTGGGTACAGGGAGGCCGGTGAAAAACTGTTTTTT.